This T cell receptor (beta chain) was sequenced in a study of siplizumab effects on memory and regulatory T cells (dated by TCRdb to between 2018 and 2021). Regarding the complete study: The study examined how the anti-CD2 antibody siplizumab affects alloreactive T-cell subsets in allogeneic mixed lymphocyte reactions built from human PBMCs. The study at large found these results: In reactions with siplizumab, an average of about 75% of mappable alloreactive CD4+ clones were Treg-derived, compared with 25% to 30% in control reactions. A naive or memory phenotype could not be assigned to roughly 80-95% of proliferating CD4+ or CD8+ clones. The suppressive function of proliferating Tregs from siplizumab cultures was not functionally confirmed. The cumulative frequency of alloreactive sequences traceable to unstimulated CD4+ memory T cells was significantly reduced by siplizumab. Sequences below about 10^-5 frequency were poorly captured, so only a minor fraction of alloreactive clones could be mapped to unstimulated subsets. Unstimulated naive T cells appeared more diverse than memory T cells, and naive cells seemed to contribute substantially to the alloresponse.

The protocol used for the library was the immunoSEQ multiplex PCR assay. The deep sequencing platform assayed some 90,000 TCR templates per sample. Genomic DNA extracted from sorted T cells was used for TCRbeta CDR3 sequencing. Regarding the original processing steps: The R programming language was used for the clonal analysis of the TCRbeta CDR3 data. Comparing unstimulated samples against CFSE-low samples taken after the reaction was how alloreactive CD4+ and CD8+ clones were defined. Regulatory or non-regulatory origin of alloreactive CD4+ clones was assigned by matching sequences to the sorted unstimulated Treg and non-Treg repertoires. TCRdb limited this immuneACCESS table to in-frame rearrangements with V and J called. A share of clones is missing; checked studies link under half to unresolved V genes, and the rest is unexplained. V, J and clone size are those of that table, while D and trimming were read from the DNA. The sample table shows 100,000 to 120,000 clones, and more than 90% are seen once. The top ten clones comprise around 1.3% of the sample.

Looking up the germline V gene yields CDR1 SGHDT and CDR2 YYEEEE. From V the trimming removes 1 base and from J it removes 6 bases, while the gene matches leave 3 bases of the junction unaccounted for. The CDR3 runs 14 residues from the cysteine to the phenylalanine. Just CDR3 DNA is preserved here, 42 bases in frame from base 1. Sorted unstimulated T cells and proliferating T cells recovered from mixed lymphocyte reactions underwent TCRbeta CDR3 sequencing. Fresh whole blood from fewer than 11 HLA-typed healthy donors was used to isolate PBMCs. On this clone itself: The target of this receptor is not known. No quality values exist for individual bases; no much larger clone is one base distant.

The receptor's source is a human donor in good health. Here the chain combines TRBV5-6 and TRBJ2-7, with TRBD1 identical over 11 junction bases. Sequenced input: CD4+ T cells sorted from blood. The DNA reads TGTGCCAGCAGCTTGATGGACAGGGGGCGCGAGCAGTACTTC. This translates into CASSLMDRGREQYF.